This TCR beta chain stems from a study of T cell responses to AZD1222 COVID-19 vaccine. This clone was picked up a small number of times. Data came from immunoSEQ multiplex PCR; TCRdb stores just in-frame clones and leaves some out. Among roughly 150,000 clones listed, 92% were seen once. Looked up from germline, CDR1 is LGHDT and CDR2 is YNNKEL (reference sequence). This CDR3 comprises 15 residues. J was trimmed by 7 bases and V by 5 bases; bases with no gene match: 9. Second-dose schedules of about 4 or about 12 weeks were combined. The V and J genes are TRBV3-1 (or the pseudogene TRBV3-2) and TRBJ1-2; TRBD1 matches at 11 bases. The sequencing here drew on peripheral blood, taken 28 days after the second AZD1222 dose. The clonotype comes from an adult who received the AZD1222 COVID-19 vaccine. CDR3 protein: CASSSRDRGLRGYTF. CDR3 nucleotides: TGTGCCAGCAGCTCCCGGGACAGGGGGTTGCGTGGCTACACCTTC.